This passage covers 18 T cell receptor beta chains from one sample sequenced in a study of T-cell memory formation after mild COVID-19. TCRdb processed the 5' RACE reads anew with MiXCR; each CDR3 protein has one entry. Of a few hundred thousand distinct CDR3 sequences listed, about 15% are singletons. The sample was PBMCs or a T cell subset sorted from them (not recorded which). These receptors were collected from a man between 18 and 35 years old who had mild COVID-19 (a few samples of this study predate the infection). Cell type and time point are not known.

This clonotype was seen only a few times. The chain carries TRBV12-3 or TRBV12-4 and TRBJ1-1; D perhaps matches TRBD1 (6 bases). With 5 bases removed from V and 4 bases from J, the gap between germline ends came to 14 bases. The length of the CDR3 is 14 residues. Here the CDR3 DNA reads TGTGCCAGCAGTCAGACAGGAGGCGTCACTGAAGCTTTCTTT. It codes for CASSQTGGVTEAFF.

This clonotype was recorded a few times. V usage is TRBV11-1 and J usage is TRBJ2-7; the D gene is possibly TRBD1 (6 bases). V was clipped by 0 bases and J by 0 bases, with 9 bases between them. This CDR3 has 15 amino acids. Germline V lookup: CDR1 SGHAT, CDR2 FQDESV (reference sequence). CDR3 sequence reads: CASSLAVGASYEQYV. The CDR3 nucleotides are TGTGCCAGCAGCTTAGCGGTGGGGGCCTCCTACGAGCAGTACGTC.

This clonotype has a count of ten or more. The gene calls are TRBV27 and TRBJ2-5, with a tentative D call TRBD1 (6 bases). The CDR3 loop spans 13 amino acids. Looked up from germline, CDR1 is MNHEY and CDR2 is SMNVEV (reference sequence). Trimming cost V 6 bases and J 1 base, with 9 bases left between them. The CDR3 DNA reads TGTGCCAGCAGCCCACAGGGCCAAGAGACCCAGTACTTC. This translates into CASSPQGQETQYF.

This clonotype was counted only a few times. CDR3 nucleotide sequence: TGTGCCAGCAGCTTAGCTCATAACCCGAGCTCCTACGAGCAGTACTTC. Encoded protein: CASSLAHNPSSYEQYF. The J gene is TRBJ2-7, the V gene TRBV11-2; D remains unclear. Germline values: CDR1 SGHAT, CDR2 FQNNGV. V lost 1 base to trimming and J lost 0 bases, with 13 bases between them. CDR3 size: 16 residues.

This sequence joins TRBV27 and TRBJ1-1; D is ambiguous. In germline, CDR1 is MNHEY, CDR2 SMNVEV (reference sequence). With 0 bases removed from V and 11 bases from J, the gap between germline ends came to 13 bases. This CDR3 has 13 amino acids. CDR3 in DNA: TGTGCCAGCAGTTTATCAGGCGGTCTGAATGCTTTCTTT. Its translation is CASSLSGGLNAFF.

This clonotype occurred a few times. The chain combines TRBV7-2 with TRBJ1-1; D is possibly TRBD1 (6 bases). Germline CDR1 is SGHTA and CDR2 is FQGNSA. Trimming removed 5 bases at V and 3 bases at J, with 10 bases between. This CDR3 region has 13 residues. The CDR3 reads CASSRTVYTEAFF. The CDR3 DNA follows: TGTGCCAGCAGCCGGACAGTTTACACTGAAGCTTTCTTT.

This clonotype was picked up a small number of times. The chain joins TRBV29-1 to TRBJ1-5; 7 bases are a match to TRBD1. The V gene end was trimmed by 1 base and the J gene end by 5 bases; junction bases not matched to a gene: 2. From germline, CDR1 is SQVTM and CDR2 ANQGSEA. This CDR3 has 13 amino acids. CDR3 DNA sequence: TGCAGCGTTGAAGGACAGGGCGATCAGCCCCAGCATTTT. Translated, it gives CSVEGQGDQPQHF.

In DNA form, the CDR3 reads TGCAGTGCTAGAGATAGACAGGGTTTCGTTACCGGGGAGCTGTTTTTT. The encoded protein is CSARDRQGFVTGELFF. The chain links TRBV20-1 to TRBJ2-2; TRBD1 aligns across 7 bases. CDR3 size: 16 residues. With V trimmed by 0 bases and J by 5 bases, 9 bases remained unmatched. The V gene's germline CDR1 is DFQATT and CDR2 SNEGSKA (reference sequence).

The rearrangement links TRBV7-6 to TRBJ1-5; possible D gene TRBD1, 5 bases. The CDR3 runs 13 residues. Germline CDR1 and CDR2: SGHVS and FNYEAQ. V shed 5 bases and J shed 9 bases, with 14 bases lying between them. The CDR3 coding sequence is TGTGCCAGCAGCCAGCGGGACGGCTCGCCCCAGCATTTT. Translation: CASSQRDGSPQHF.

There are many counts of this clonotype. This rearrangement joins TRBV4-2 to TRBJ2-3, with 8 bases lining up with TRBD2. CDR1 and CDR2 from the germline V gene are LGHNA and YNFKEQ. The CDR3 length is 18 residues. V trimming: 0 bases; J trimming: 5 bases; junction bases outside the gene matches: 13. CDR3 DNA sequence: TGTGCCAGCAGCCAAGATGTTGTGGGACTAGGTATTCAAGATACGCAGTATTTT. Translated: CASSQDVVGLGIQDTQYF.

The chain has TRBV5-1 and TRBJ1-2; possibly TRBD1 for D (6 bases). CDR1 and CDR2 (germline): SGHRS, YFSETQ. The V gene lost 1 base and the J gene lost 6 bases, with 16 bases spanning the gap. This CDR3 comprises 15 residues. The CDR3 loop reads CASSLIPAGGDGYTF. In DNA, the CDR3 is TGCGCCAGCAGCTTGATCCCAGCGGGGGGCGATGGCTACACCTTC.

This clonotype was observed a handful of times. This rearrangement joins TRBV7-6 to TRBJ2-2; D assignment may be TRBD1 or TRBD2 (6 bases each). Trimming removed 5 bases at V and 1 base at J, with 11 bases between. The CDR3 contains 15 residues. Germline lookup yields CDR1 SGHVS and CDR2 FNYEAQ. The CDR3 nucleotides are TGTGCCAGCAGCCCAAGGGGGGTGAACACCGGGGAGCTGTTTTTT. Translating gives CASSPRGVNTGELFF.

J is TRBJ1-5 and V is TRBV7-2; maybe TRBD1 (6 bases). CDR1 SGHTA and CDR2 FQGNSA come from the germline V gene. The CDR3 totals 14 residues. The V end lost 7 bases, the J end lost 5 bases, and 15 bases lay between the germline ends. CDR3: CASIQAGADQPQHF. The CDR3 DNA follows: TGTGCCAGCATACAGGCGGGGGCAGATCAGCCCCAGCATTTT.

The J gene is TRBJ1-5, the V gene TRBV19, with 7 bases lining up with TRBD1. The junction had 7 bases not matched to a gene; V was cut back by 1 base and J by 7 bases. This CDR3 has 15 amino acids. The germline V gene encodes CDR1 LNHDA and CDR2 SQIVND (reference sequence). The CDR3 sequence: CASSIGPTGWQPQHF. In DNA, the CDR3 is TGTGCCAGTAGTATAGGCCCGACAGGGTGGCAGCCCCAGCATTTT.

The chain has TRBV7-2 and TRBJ2-7; D possibly corresponds to TRBD2 (6 bases). The CDR3 extends over 14 amino acids. Germline-derived CDR1 and CDR2 are SGHTA and FQGNSA. V was cut by 5 bases and J by 3 bases, with 14 bases left in between. The CDR3 sequence: CASSQGLVYYEQYF. CDR3 bases: TGTGCCAGCAGCCAGGGACTCGTATACTACGAGCAGTACTTC.

This clonotype was detected only a few times. The chain combines TRBV18 with TRBJ1-6, with D possibly being TRBD1 (5 bases). V was shortened by 6 bases and J by 6 bases, with 15 bases between the two germline ends. The CDR3 loop spans 15 amino acids. Germline V CDR1 and CDR2: KGHSH, LQKENI. The CDR3 bases are TGTGCCAGCTCCGGGTTTAGTGGGGCTAATTCACCCCTCCACTTT. Translated, it gives CASSGFSGANSPLHF.

In this sample, this clonotype turned up a few times. The rearrangement links TRBV9 to TRBJ2-3, with D unclear. There are 12 residues in the CDR3. V lost 0 bases and J 7 bases, leaving 6 bases between the germline ends. The germline CDR1 and CDR2 sequences are SGDLS and YYNGEE. The CDR3 bases are TGTGCCAGCAGCGTAGAGGAGAATACGCAGTATTTT. It translates to CASSVEENTQYF.

This clonotype was observed a few times. This sequence joins TRBV6-2 or TRBV6-3 and TRBJ2-2; D may match TRBD1 or TRBD2 (5 bases each). The germline gives CDR1 MNHEY, CDR2 SVGEGT. The ends were cut back, 8 bases at V and 9 bases at J, with 19 bases in the middle. The CDR3 loop spans 14 amino acids. The CDR3 bases are TGTGCCAGCCTGGGGACCCTGTCCGTTCGGGAGCTGTTTTTT. Residues: CASLGTLSVRELFF.